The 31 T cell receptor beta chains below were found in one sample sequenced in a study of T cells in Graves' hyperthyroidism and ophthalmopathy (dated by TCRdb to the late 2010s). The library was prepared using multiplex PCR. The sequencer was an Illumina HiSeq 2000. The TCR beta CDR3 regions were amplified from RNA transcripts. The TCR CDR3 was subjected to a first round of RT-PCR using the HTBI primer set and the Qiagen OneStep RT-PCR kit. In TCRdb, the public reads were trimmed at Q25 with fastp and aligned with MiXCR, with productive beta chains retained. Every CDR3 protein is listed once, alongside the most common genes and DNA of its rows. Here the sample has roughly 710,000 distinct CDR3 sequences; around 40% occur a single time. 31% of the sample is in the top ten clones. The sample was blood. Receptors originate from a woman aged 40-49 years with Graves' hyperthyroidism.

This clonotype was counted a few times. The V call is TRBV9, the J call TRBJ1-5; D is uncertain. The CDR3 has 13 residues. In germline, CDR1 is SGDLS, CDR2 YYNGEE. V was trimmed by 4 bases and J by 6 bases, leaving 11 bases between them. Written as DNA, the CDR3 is TGTGCCAGCAGCCCCAGCGTTGGTCAGCCCCAGCATTTT. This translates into CASSPSVGQPQHF.

The CDR3, as DNA: TGTGCCAGCAGTAGGGGCGGTTCCTACGCTGAAGCTTTCTTT. It yields the protein CASSRGGSYAEAFF. The chain employs TRBV28 and TRBJ1-1; D possibly corresponds to TRBD1 (5 bases). V lost 5 bases, J lost 6 bases, and 16 bases lay in between. Looked up from germline, CDR1 is MDHEN and CDR2 is SYDVKM. This CDR3 is built from 14 residues.

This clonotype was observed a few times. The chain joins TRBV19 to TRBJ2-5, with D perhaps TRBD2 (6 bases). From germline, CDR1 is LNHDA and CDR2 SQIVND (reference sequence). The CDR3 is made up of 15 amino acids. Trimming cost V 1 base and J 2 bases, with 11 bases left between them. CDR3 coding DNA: TGTGCCAGTAGTATAGTCGGAGGGGCGCAAGAGACCCAGTACTTC. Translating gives CASSIVGGAQETQYF. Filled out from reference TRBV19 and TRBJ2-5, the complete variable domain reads DGGITQSPKYLFRKEGQNVTLSCEQNLNHDAMYWYRQDPGQGLRLIYYSQIVNDFQKGDIAEGYSVSREKKESFPLTVTSAQKNPTAFYLCASSIVGGAQETQYFGPGTRLLVL.

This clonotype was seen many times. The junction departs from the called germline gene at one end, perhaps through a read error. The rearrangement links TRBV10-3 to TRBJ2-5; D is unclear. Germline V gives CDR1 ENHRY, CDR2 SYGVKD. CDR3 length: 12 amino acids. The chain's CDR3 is CAIKSDQETQYF. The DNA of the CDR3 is TGTGCCATCAAAAGCGACCAGGAGACCCAGTACTTC.

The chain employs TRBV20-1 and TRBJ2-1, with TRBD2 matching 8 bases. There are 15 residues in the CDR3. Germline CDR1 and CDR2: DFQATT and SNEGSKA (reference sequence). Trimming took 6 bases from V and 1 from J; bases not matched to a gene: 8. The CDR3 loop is CSAPQRELSYNEQFF. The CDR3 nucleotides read TGCAGTGCACCCCAGCGGGAGCTTTCCTACAATGAGCAGTTCTTC.

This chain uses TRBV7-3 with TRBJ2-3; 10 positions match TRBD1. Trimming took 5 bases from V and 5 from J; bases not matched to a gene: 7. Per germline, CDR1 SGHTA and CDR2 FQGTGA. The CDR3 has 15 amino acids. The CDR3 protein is CASSRRGQGRDTQYF. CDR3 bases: TGTGCCAGCAGCCGGCGGGGACAGGGGAGAGATACGCAGTATTTT.

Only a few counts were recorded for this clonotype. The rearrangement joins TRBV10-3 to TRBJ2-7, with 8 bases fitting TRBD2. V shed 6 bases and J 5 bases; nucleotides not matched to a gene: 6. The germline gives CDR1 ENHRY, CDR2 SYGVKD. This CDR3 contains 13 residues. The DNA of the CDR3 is TGTGCCATCAGCGGGGGGGCTAGGGACGAGCAGTACTTC. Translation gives CAISGGARDEQYF.

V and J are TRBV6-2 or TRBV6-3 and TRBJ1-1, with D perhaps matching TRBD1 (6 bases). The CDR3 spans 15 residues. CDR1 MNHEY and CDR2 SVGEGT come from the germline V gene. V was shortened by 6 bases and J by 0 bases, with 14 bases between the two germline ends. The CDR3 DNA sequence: TGTGCCAGCAGCAGGGACAACTTTTTGAACACTGAAGCTTTCTTT. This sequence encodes CASSRDNFLNTEAFF.

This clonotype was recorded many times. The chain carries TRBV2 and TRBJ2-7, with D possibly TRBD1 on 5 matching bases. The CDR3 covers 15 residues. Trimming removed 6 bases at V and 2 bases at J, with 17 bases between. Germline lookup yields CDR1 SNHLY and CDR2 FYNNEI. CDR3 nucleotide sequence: TGTGCCAGCAGCGTGGACATCCAAGCTACCTACGAGCAGTACTTC. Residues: CASSVDIQATYEQYF. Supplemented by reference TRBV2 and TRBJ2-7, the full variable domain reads EPEVTQTPSHQVTQMGQEVILRCVPISNHLYFYWYRQILGQKVEFLVSFYNNEISEKSEIFDDQFSVERPDGSNFTLKIRSTKLEDSAMYFCASSVDIQATYEQYFGPGTRLTVT.

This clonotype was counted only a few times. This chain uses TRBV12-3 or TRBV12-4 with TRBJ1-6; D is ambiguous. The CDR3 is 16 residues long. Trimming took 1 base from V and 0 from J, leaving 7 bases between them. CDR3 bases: TGTGCCAGCAGTTTAGATGGGTACTCCTATAATTCACCCCTCCACTTT. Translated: CASSLDGYSYNSPLHF.

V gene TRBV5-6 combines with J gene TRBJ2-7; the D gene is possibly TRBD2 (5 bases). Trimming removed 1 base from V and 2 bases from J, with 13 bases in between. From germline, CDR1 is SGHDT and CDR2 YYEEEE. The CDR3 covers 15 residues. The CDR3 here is CASSLRGYLTYEQYF. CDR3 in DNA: TGTGCCAGCAGCTTGCGGGGTTACCTCACCTACGAGCAGTACTTC.

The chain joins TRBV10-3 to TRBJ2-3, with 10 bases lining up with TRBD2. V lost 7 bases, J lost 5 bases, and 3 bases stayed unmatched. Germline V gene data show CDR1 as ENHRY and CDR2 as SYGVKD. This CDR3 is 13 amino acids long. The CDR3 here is CAITAGGQDTQYF. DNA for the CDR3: TGTGCCATCACAGCGGGGGGGCAAGATACGCAGTATTTT.

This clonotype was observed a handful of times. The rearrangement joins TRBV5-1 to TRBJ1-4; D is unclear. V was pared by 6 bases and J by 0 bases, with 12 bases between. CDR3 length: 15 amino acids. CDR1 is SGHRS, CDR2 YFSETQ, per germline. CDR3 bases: TGCGCCAGCAATTCTGGCATTGCAACTAATGAAAAACTGTTTTTT. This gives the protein CASNSGIATNEKLFF.

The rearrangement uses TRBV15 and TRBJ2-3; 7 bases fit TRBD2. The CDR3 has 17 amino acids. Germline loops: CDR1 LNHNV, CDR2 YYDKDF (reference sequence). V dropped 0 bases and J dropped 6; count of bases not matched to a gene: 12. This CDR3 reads CATSRDRLAALGDTQYF. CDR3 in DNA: TGTGCCACCAGCAGAGACCGACTAGCTGCGCTGGGTGATACGCAGTATTTT.

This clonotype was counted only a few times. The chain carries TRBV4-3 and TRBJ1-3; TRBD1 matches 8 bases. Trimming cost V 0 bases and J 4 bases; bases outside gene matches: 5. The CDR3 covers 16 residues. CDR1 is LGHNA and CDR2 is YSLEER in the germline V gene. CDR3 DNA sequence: TGCGCCAGCAGCCAAGATCTAGGACAGGGAGGAAACACCATATATTTT. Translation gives CASSQDLGQGGNTIYF.

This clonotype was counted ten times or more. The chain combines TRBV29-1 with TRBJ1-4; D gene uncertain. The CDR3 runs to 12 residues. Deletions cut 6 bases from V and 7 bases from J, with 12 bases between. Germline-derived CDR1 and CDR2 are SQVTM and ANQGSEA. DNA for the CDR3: TGCAGCGTCCGCGCAGATTCTGAAAAACTGTTTTTT. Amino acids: CSVRADSEKLFF. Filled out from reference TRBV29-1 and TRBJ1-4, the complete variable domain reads SAVISQKPSRDICQRGTSLTIQCQVDSQVTMMFWYRQQPGQSLTLIATANQGSEATYESGFVIDKFPISRPNLTFSTLTVSNMSPEDSSIYLCSVRADSEKLFFGSGTQLSVL.

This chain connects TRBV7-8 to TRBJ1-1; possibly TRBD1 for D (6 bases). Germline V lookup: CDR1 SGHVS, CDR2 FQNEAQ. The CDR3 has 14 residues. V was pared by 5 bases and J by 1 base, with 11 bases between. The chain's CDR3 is CASSAGHGNTEAFF. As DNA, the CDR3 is TGTGCCAGCAGCGCGGGACACGGGAACACTGAAGCTTTCTTT.

The CDR3 region has the DNA TGTGCCAGCAGCCCGACAATAACGAACACTGAAGCTTTCTTT. Its translation: CASSPTITNTEAFF. The V call is TRBV6-1, the J call TRBJ1-1; D remains unclear. V lost 6 bases and J lost 1, with 12 bases in between. Germline-derived CDR1 and CDR2 are MNHNS and SASEGT. The CDR3 is 14 amino acids.

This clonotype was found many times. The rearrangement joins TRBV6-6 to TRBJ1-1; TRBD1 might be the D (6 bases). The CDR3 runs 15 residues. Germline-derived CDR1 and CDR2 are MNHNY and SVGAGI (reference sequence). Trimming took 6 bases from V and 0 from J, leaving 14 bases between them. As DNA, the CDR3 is TGTGCCAGCAGCCAGGACGGACAGCTGAACACTGAAGCTTTCTTT. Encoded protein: CASSQDGQLNTEAFF.

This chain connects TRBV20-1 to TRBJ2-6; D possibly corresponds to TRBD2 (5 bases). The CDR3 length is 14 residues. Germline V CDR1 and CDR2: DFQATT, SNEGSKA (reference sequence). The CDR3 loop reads CSVDDGAGANVLTF. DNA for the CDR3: TGCAGCGTTGACGACGGGGCTGGGGCCAACGTCCTGACTTTC.

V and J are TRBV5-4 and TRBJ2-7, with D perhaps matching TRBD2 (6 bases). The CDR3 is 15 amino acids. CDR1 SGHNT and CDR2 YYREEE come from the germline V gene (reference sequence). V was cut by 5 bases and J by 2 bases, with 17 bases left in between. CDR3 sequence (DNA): TGTGCCAGCAGATATTATGGCGGGACGACCTACGAGCAGTACTTC. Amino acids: CASRYYGGTTYEQYF.

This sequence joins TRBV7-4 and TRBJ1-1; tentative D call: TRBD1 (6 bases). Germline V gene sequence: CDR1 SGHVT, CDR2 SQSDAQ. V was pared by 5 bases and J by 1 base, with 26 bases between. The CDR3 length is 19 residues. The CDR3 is CASSQGGVLRRTENTEAFF. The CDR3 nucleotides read TGTGCCAGCAGCCAAGGGGGGGTTTTACGGAGGACGGAGAACACTGAAGCTTTCTTT.

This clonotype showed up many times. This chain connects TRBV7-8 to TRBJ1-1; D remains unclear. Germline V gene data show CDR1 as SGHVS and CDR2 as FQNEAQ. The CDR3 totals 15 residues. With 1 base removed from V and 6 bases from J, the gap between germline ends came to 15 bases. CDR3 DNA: TGTGCCAGCAGCTTAGATCGGGGTTCCACCTCTGAAGCTTTCTTT. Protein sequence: CASSLDRGSTSEAFF.

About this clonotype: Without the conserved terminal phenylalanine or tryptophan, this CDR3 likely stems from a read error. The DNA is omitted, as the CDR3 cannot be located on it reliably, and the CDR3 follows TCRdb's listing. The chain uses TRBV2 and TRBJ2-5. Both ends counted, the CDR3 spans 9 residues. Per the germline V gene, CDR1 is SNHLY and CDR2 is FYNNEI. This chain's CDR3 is CASRDPVNL.

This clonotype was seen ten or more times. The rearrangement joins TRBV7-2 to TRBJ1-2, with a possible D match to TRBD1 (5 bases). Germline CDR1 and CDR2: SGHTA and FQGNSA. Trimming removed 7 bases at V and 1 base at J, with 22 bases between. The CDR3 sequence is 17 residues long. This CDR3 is CASTQSPGTVNNYGYTF. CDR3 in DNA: TGTGCCAGCACCCAATCTCCTGGGACGGTGAATAACTATGGCTACACCTTC.

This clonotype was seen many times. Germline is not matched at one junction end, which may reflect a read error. The CDR3 here is CSFELQPTGELFF. In nucleotides, the CDR3 is TGCAGCTTTGAACTACAGCCCACCGGGGAGCTGTTTTTT. The chain is built from TRBV29-1 and TRBJ2-2; D is uncertain. CDR1 and CDR2 from the germline V gene are SQVTM and ANQGSEA. The CDR3 is made up of 13 amino acids.

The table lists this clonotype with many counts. CDR3 amino acids: CASSAGWDQPQHF. CDR3 DNA: TGTGCCAGTAGTGCAGGGTGGGATCAGCCCCAGCATTTT. The chain employs TRBV19 and TRBJ1-5; D perhaps matches TRBD1 (5 bases). V gave up 5 bases and J gave up 5 bases, with 10 bases separating them. CDR3 length equals 13 residues. The V gene's germline CDR1 is LNHDA and CDR2 SQIVND (reference sequence). The variable domain in full, completed from reference TRBV19 and TRBJ1-5, reads DGGITQSPKYLFRKEGQNVTLSCEQNLNHDAMYWYRQDPGQGLRLIYYSQIVNDFQKGDIAEGYSVSREKKESFPLTVTSAQKNPTAFYLCASSAGWDQPQHFGDGTRLSIL.

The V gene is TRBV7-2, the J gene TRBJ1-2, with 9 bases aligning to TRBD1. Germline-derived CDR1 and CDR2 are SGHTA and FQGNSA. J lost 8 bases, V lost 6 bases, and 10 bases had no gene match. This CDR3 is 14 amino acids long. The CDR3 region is CASSRDRAWGGYTF. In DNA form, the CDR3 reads TGTGCCAGCAGTAGGGACAGGGCTTGGGGCGGCTACACCTTC.

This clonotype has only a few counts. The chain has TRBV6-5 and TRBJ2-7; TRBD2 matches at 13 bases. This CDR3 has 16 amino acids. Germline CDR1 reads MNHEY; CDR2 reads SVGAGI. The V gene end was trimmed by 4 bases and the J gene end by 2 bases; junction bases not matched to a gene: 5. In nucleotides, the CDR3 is TGTGCCAGCAGTTCTCGGACTAGCGGGAGTCCCTACGAGCAGTACTTC. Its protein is CASSSRTSGSPYEQYF.

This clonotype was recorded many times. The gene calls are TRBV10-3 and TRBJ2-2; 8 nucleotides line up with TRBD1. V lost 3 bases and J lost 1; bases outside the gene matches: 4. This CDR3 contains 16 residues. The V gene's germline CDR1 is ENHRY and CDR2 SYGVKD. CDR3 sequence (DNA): TGTGCCATCAGTGACCGAGACAGGGGGAACACCGGGGAGCTGTTTTTT. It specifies CAISDRDRGNTGELFF.

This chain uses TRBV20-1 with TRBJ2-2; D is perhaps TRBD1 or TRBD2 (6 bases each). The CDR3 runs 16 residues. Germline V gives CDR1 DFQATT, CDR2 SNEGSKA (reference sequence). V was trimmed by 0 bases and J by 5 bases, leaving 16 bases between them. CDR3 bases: TGCAGTGCTAGAGATCGTGGGGGGCCGGGGACCGGGGAGCTGTTTTTT. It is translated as CSARDRGGPGTGELFF.